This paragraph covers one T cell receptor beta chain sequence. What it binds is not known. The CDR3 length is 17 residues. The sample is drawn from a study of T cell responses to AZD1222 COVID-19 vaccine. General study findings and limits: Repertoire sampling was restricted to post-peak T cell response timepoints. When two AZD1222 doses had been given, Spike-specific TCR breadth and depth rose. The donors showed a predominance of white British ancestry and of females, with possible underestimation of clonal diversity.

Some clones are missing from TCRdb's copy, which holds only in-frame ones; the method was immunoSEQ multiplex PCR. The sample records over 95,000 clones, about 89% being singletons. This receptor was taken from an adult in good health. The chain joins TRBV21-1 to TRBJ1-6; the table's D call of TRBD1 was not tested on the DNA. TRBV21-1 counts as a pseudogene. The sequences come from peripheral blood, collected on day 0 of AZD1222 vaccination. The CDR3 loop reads CASPLEGGTGDNSPLHF. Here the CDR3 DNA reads TGTGCCAGCCCCCTTGAAGGAGGGACAGGGGATAATTCACCCCTCCACTTT.